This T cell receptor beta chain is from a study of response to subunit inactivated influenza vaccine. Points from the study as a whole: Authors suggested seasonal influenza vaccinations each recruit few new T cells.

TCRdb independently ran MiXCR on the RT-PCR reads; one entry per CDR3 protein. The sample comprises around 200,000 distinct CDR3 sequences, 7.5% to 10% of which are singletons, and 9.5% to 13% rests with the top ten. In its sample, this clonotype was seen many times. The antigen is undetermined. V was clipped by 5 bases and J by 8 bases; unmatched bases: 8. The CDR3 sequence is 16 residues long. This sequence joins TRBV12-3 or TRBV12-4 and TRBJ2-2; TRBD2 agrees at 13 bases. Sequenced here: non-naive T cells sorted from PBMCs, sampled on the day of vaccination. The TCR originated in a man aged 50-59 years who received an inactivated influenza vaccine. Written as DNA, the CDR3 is TGTGCCAGCAGTCCTCGGACTAGCGGGAGTGGTGGGGAGCTGTTTTTT. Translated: CASSPRTSGSGGELFF.